The text below deals with one T cell receptor beta chain. Its antigen is still unknown. The CDR3 consists of 15 residues. J lost 7 bases, V lost 5 bases, and 8 bases had no gene match. From germline, CDR1 is LNHDA and CDR2 SQIVND (reference sequence). Primers included in the PCR were 60 Vbeta and 13 Jbeta primers. Only in-frame clones appear in the TCRdb table, and some are missing; sequencing was by immunoSEQ multiplex PCR. The sample contains roughly 100,000 clones, approximately 84% of which appear only once. The data originate from a study of cytomegalovirus exposure and HLA in healthy donors. Findings of the study overall: Sequencing likely caused a cluster of highly shared sequence variants. Most CMV-associated TCR beta chains appeared HLA-restricted in a later analysis. Overall, roughly 160 TCR beta chains were annotated as cytomegalovirus-associated.

The chain has TRBV19 and TRBJ1-4; the match to TRBD1 covers 9 bases. Sequenced: PBMCs. The receptor was isolated from a male donor in good health and CMV-seronegative. CDR3 protein: CASSSRDRASEKLFF. The CDR3 region has the DNA TGTGCCAGTAGTTCCCGGGACAGGGCGAGTGAAAAACTGTTTTTT.